The 6 T cell receptor beta chains presented below share a single source sample, sequenced in a study of cytomegalovirus exposure and HLA in healthy donors. With 60 Vbeta and 13 Jbeta primers, the PCR was carried out. TCRdb's table, derived via immunoSEQ multiplex PCR, lists solely in-frame clones and lacks some. Altogether approximately 150,000 clones are present, 70% to 80% being singletons, with the ten largest covering 1.4% to 1.5%. The sequencing input was PBMCs. Source of these receptors: a woman aged 30 to 39 in good health and CMV-seropositive.

In this sample, this clone turned up a few times. This rearrangement joins TRBV9 to TRBJ2-1; TRBD2 matches 7 bases. CDR1 SGDLS and CDR2 YYNGEE come from the germline V gene. With V trimmed by 3 bases and J by 4 bases, 7 bases remained unmatched. The CDR3 covers 15 residues. The CDR3 protein is CASSGGSGYYNEQFF. The CDR3 DNA reads TGTGCCAGCAGCGGCGGTAGCGGGTATTACAATGAGCAGTTCTTC. Together with reference TRBV9 and TRBJ2-1, the CDR3 gives the full variable domain: DSGVTQTPKHLITATGQRVTLRCSPRSGDLSVYWYQQSLDQGLQFLIQYYNGEERAKGNILERFSAQQFPDLHSELNLSSLELGDSALYFCASSGGSGYYNEQFFGPGTRLTVL.

This chain joins TRBV5-1 and TRBJ2-4; 13 positions match TRBD2. Germline lookup yields CDR1 SGHRS and CDR2 YFSETQ. Trimming took 3 bases from V and 1 from J; bases not matched to a gene: 7. The CDR3 spans 18 residues. The CDR3 here is CASSWGTSGERAKNIQYF. The CDR3 nucleotides read TGCGCCAGCAGCTGGGGGACTAGCGGGGAGAGGGCCAAAAACATTCAGTACTTC.

The gene calls are TRBV5-4 and TRBJ2-5; no firm D call. The CDR3 is made up of 15 amino acids. V was pared by 3 bases and J by 2 bases, with 14 bases between. Germline V gene lookup returns CDR1 SGHNT and CDR2 YYREEE (reference sequence). DNA for the CDR3: TGTGCCAGCAGCTCGTCCTCGCCGCGGCAAGAGACCCAGTACTTC. Translating gives CASSSSSPRQETQYF.

This chain links TRBV9 with TRBJ2-1; TRBD2 matches at 10 bases. The V gene's germline CDR1 is SGDLS and CDR2 YYNGEE. The CDR3 is 16 amino acids. Germline trimming cut 4 bases from V and 9 bases from J; bases unmatched to any gene: 13. This chain's CDR3 is CASSPPRLAGVGEQFF. DNA of the CDR3: TGTGCCAGCAGCCCACCTCGGCTAGCGGGAGTGGGTGAGCAGTTCTTC. Supplemented by reference TRBV9 and TRBJ2-1, the full variable domain reads DSGVTQTPKHLITATGQRVTLRCSPRSGDLSVYWYQQSLDQGLQFLIQYYNGEERAKGNILERFSAQQFPDLHSELNLSSLELGDSALYFCASSPPRLAGVGEQFFGPGTRLTVL.

The chain is built from TRBV5-1 and TRBJ2-2; D is unclear. Between the trimmed V and J ends, which lost 0 bases and 7 bases, there was a span of 13 bases. There are 15 residues in the CDR3. Looked up from germline, CDR1 is SGHRS and CDR2 is YFSETQ. CDR3 in DNA: TGCGCCAGCAGCTTGGGACTTCCAAGCGTCGGGGAGCTGTTTTTT. Its translation is CASSLGLPSVGELFF.

The chain couples TRBV18 to TRBJ2-1; 8 nucleotides align to TRBD2. With 11 bases clipped from V and 0 bases from J, the junction kept 12 bases outside the gene matches. Germline V CDR1 and CDR2: KGHSH, LQKENI. CDR3 length equals 16 residues. CDR3 sequence: CAGGEKRENSYNEQFF. The CDR3 DNA reads as TGTGCCGGGGGTGAAAAGCGGGAGAACTCCTACAATGAGCAGTTCTTC.